One T cell receptor beta chain is described in this entry. Its antigen is unidentified. RNA was isolated and reverse transcribed to cDNA, the sequencing template. Generated by immunoSEQ multiplex PCR, the TCRdb table keeps only in-frame clones and is missing some. The sample shows 140,000 to 150,000 clones, 58% of them seen only once. The record originates from a study of CD8+ T cells in alopecia areata. Study-level information: Twice daily, treated patients received 5 to 10 mg of oral tofacitinib. General study points: Clonality in lesional scalp, especially alopecia totalis/universalis, exceeded that of normal scalp.

This CDR3 is built from 11 residues. Germline V CDR1 and CDR2: SQVTM, ANQGSEA. V was cut by 4 bases and J by 5 bases, with 8 bases left in between. Peripheral blood and lesional scalp punch biopsies came from alopecia areata patients. The TCR comes from a human donor with alopecia areata. The chain is built from TRBV29-1 and TRBJ2-5; D uncertain. The sequenced sample was CD4+ T cells sorted from blood, obtained at week 0. The CDR3 coding sequence is TGCAGCGTTGCAGCTTTCGAGACCCAGTACTTC. This codes for CSVAAFETQYF.